The 17 T cell receptor beta chains below were found in one sample sequenced in a study of blood T cell repertoires in COVID-19. Assay: immunoSEQ multiplex PCR; the TCRdb copy retains only in-frame clones and omits some. This table holds about 170,000 clones, roughly 90% found once. Sequencing was carried out using PBMCs or T cells enriched from blood (not recorded which). These TCRs come from a woman between 50 and 59 years old who had recovered from COVID-19.

V usage is TRBV2 and J usage is TRBJ2-7, with D maybe TRBD2 (5 bases). Germline V gene lookup returns CDR1 SNHLY and CDR2 FYNNEI. The CDR3 is made up of 12 amino acids. Between the trimmed V and J ends, which lost 8 bases and 3 bases, there was a span of 11 bases. The CDR3 bases are TGTGCCAGCCGGACGGGATACTACGAGCAGTACTTC. Protein sequence: CASRTGYYEQYF.

The V and J genes are TRBV19 and TRBJ1-1, with D uncertain. The V gene lost 1 base and the J gene lost 0 bases, with 9 bases spanning the gap. CDR3 length: 15 amino acids. Germline CDR1 is LNHDA and CDR2 is SQIVND (reference sequence). CDR3 residues: CASSIGRVMNTEAFF. CDR3 DNA sequence: TGTGCCAGTAGTATAGGGAGGGTTATGAACACTGAAGCTTTCTTT.

The chain employs TRBV9 and TRBJ2-2; 9 bases map to TRBD2. The CDR3 length is 14 residues. V shed 2 bases, J shed 5 bases, and the junction held 1 base outside the gene matches. CDR1 SGDLS and CDR2 YYNGEE come from the germline V gene. The CDR3 nucleotides read TGTGCCAGCAGCGTTAGCGGGAGTACCGGGGAGCTGTTTTTT. It codes for CASSVSGSTGELFF.

The chain is built from TRBV18 and TRBJ2-1; 7 bases are a match to TRBD2. The V gene end was trimmed by 0 bases and the J gene end by 7 bases; junction bases not matched to a gene: 6. CDR1 and CDR2 (germline): KGHSH, LQKENI. The CDR3 totals 15 residues. The CDR3 coding sequence is TGTGCCAGCTCACCACCCGGACTAGTTTCGAATGAGCAGTTCTTC. This translates into CASSPPGLVSNEQFF.

This rearrangement joins TRBV7-6 to TRBJ2-7; TRBD1 matches 8 bases. CDR3 length: 13 residues. V was clipped by 5 bases and J by 2 bases; unmatched bases: 2. CDR1 is SGHVS, CDR2 FNYEAQ, per germline. CDR3 in DNA: TGTGCCAGCAGCCGGGACAGGACCTACGAGCAGTACTTC. Translating gives CASSRDRTYEQYF.

The chain has TRBV5-4 and TRBJ2-7; 7 bases match TRBD2. This CDR3 has 14 amino acids. Germline lookup yields CDR1 SGHNT and CDR2 YYREEE (reference sequence). Losses at the gene ends were 4 bases for V and 7 bases for J; bases not matched to a gene: 11. Here the CDR3 reads CASSGQGLLREQYF. CDR3 bases: TGTGCCAGCAGCGGGCAGGGACTATTGAGAGAGCAGTACTTC.

This sequence joins TRBV28 and TRBJ2-5; 7 nucleotides line up with TRBD2. CDR3 size: 15 residues. With 5 bases clipped from V and 4 bases from J, the junction kept 10 bases outside the gene matches. The germline CDR1 and CDR2 sequences are MDHEN and SYDVKM. Here the CDR3 reads CASSLGRALGETQYF. CDR3 DNA sequence: TGTGCCAGCAGTCTAGGGAGGGCGCTGGGAGAGACCCAGTACTTC.

The chain combines TRBV15 with TRBJ2-5; 14 nucleotides match TRBD2. Unmatched junction bases numbered 7, after V lost 8 bases and J lost 5 bases. The germline CDR1 and CDR2 sequences are LNHNV and YYDKDF (reference sequence). The CDR3 is 15 residues long. The CDR3 DNA sequence: TGTGCCACCTCCAATTGGACTAGCGGGAGGGAGACCCAGTACTTC. This gives the protein CATSNWTSGRETQYF.

This chain uses TRBV6-5 with TRBJ1-2; D is ambiguous. This CDR3 spans 13 amino acids. The ends were cut back, 0 bases at V and 8 bases at J, with 10 bases in the middle. In germline, CDR1 is MNHEY, CDR2 SVGAGI. The CDR3 nucleotides read TGTGCCAGCAGTTACTCAGGACTGGGGGGCTACACCTTC. Residues: CASSYSGLGGYTF.

This clone has a single count. This chain links TRBV29-1 with TRBJ2-7; D perhaps matches TRBD1 (5 bases). Germline CDR1 and CDR2: SQVTM and ANQGSEA. There are 14 residues in the CDR3. Trimming took 5 bases from V and 0 from J, leaving 14 bases between them. CDR3 DNA: TGCAGCGTTCTATTTGGCGACAGCTCCTACGAGCAGTACTTC. It yields the protein CSVLFGDSSYEQYF.

The chain uses TRBV19 and TRBJ2-7, with 8 bases fitting TRBD2. V gave up 9 bases and J gave up 0 bases; unmatched junction bases: 4. CDR1 is LNHDA and CDR2 is SQIVND in the germline V gene (reference sequence). This CDR3 has 13 residues. CDR3 loop: CASQRESSYEQYF. The CDR3 nucleotides are TGTGCCAGCCAGCGGGAGAGCTCCTACGAGCAGTACTTC.

This chain connects TRBV6-6 to TRBJ1-5; 8 bases map to TRBD1. The CDR3 runs to 15 residues. The J segment lost 0 bases and the V segment lost 7 bases, leaving 5 bases of the junction unmatched. Germline CDR1 and CDR2: MNHNY and SVGAGI (reference sequence). The CDR3 loop reads CASTGGQGSNQPQHF. CDR3 DNA sequence: TGTGCCAGCACCGGAGGACAGGGTAGCAATCAGCCCCAGCATTTT.

V gene TRBV24-1 combines with J gene TRBJ2-1, with D unclear. V gave up 3 bases and J gave up 5 bases, with 7 bases separating them. The germline CDR1 and CDR2 sequences are KGHDR and SFDVKD. The CDR3 runs 13 residues. CDR3 DNA: TGTGCCACCAGTGATCCAGGCAACAATGAGCAGTTCTTC. It encodes CATSDPGNNEQFF.

The chain links TRBV5-5 to TRBJ2-5; D might be TRBD2 (6 bases). The CDR3 spans 14 residues. Between the trimmed V and J ends, which lost 4 bases and 2 bases, there was a span of 12 bases. In germline, CDR1 is SGHKS, CDR2 YYEKEE (reference sequence). The CDR3 reads CASSTIREQETQYF. The CDR3 nucleotides are TGTGCCAGCAGCACCATCCGGGAGCAAGAGACCCAGTACTTC.

This clone was detected only a few times. It is unclear where the CDR3 begins or ends on the DNA, so no DNA is shown, and the CDR3 is as TCRdb lists it. The chain joins TRBV29-1 to TRBJ1-1. The germline V gene has CDR1 SQVTM and CDR2 ANQGSEA. The CDR3 spans 12 amino acids, including both terminal residues. The CDR3 loop reads CSVAVGTLEKEF.

The chain joins TRBV20-1 to TRBJ2-4, with 8 nucleotides matching TRBD1. The CDR3 sequence is 11 residues long. In germline, CDR1 is DFQATT, CDR2 SNEGSKA (reference sequence). V was pared by 1 base and J by 15 bases, with 5 bases of the junction left unmatched. CDR3: CSARVAGQGYF. The DNA of the CDR3 is TGCAGTGCTAGAGTCGCCGGACAGGGGTACTTC.

This sequence joins TRBV2 and TRBJ1-4; no clear D. Germline V lookup: CDR1 SNHLY, CDR2 FYNNEI. The length of the CDR3 is 15 residues. V shed 5 bases and J shed 7 bases, with 17 bases lying between them. The CDR3: CASSPNKLGSEKLFF. The CDR3 region has the DNA TGTGCCAGCAGTCCCAATAAACTAGGGAGTGAAAAACTGTTTTTT.